This TCR beta chain was found in a study of blood T cell repertoires in COVID-19. On the study more broadly: The cDNA or gDNA used as material had been derived from T cells, B-cell-depleted T cells, or PBMCs.

Data came from immunoSEQ multiplex PCR; TCRdb stores just in-frame clones and leaves some out. The table has tens of thousands of clones, 88% seen once. The V gene's germline CDR1 is LGHDT and CDR2 YNNKEL (reference sequence). The length of the CDR3 is 18 residues. V was clipped by 0 bases and J by 5 bases; unmatched bases: 5. What was sequenced was peripheral blood. This chain joins TRBV3-1 (or the pseudogene TRBV3-2) and TRBJ2-1; 15 nucleotides align to TRBD2. This TCR was sampled from a human donor in a cohort sampled during active COVID-19. The CDR3 sequence: CASSQDPGLAGGHNEQFF. DNA for the CDR3: TGTGCCAGCAGCCAAGATCCGGGACTAGCGGGAGGTCACAATGAGCAGTTCTTC.